This entry lists 13 T cell receptor beta chains sequenced from one sample in a study of beta chain features in type 1 diabetes. Study-level points and caveats: All four CD4+ subsets from Type 1 diabetes patients carried moderately but significantly shorter TCRB CDR3s.

For these receptors, no antigen is known. Reverse transcription of all isolated RNA meant that expressed TCRB transcripts were sequenced. The data were produced by immunoSEQ multiplex PCR, yet TCRdb's version contains in-frame clones alone and is incomplete. The data show about 700,000 clones, 13% seen once. Sequencing input: naive CD4+ T cells from blood. These TCRs come from a man aged 18 to 29 with type 1 diabetes.

The chain uses TRBV18 and TRBJ1-1, with 8 bases fitting TRBD1. Germline-derived CDR1 and CDR2 are KGHSH and LQKENI. There are 18 residues in the CDR3. V lost 2 bases and J lost 0; bases outside the gene matches: 11. The CDR3 protein is CASSPSSGTGLMNTEAFF. CDR3 nucleotides: TGTGCCAGCTCACCATCGTCCGGGACAGGCCTCATGAACACTGAAGCTTTCTTT.

The chain is built from TRBV5-1 and TRBJ2-7; the match to TRBD1 covers 8 bases. J lost 2 bases, V lost 0 bases, and 4 bases had no gene match. The germline V gene has CDR1 SGHRS and CDR2 YFSETQ. The CDR3 is 15 amino acids. Here the CDR3 reads CASSLDGQGPYEQYF. CDR3 DNA sequence: TGCGCCAGCAGCTTGGATGGACAGGGCCCCTACGAGCAGTACTTC.

V usage is TRBV5-6 and J usage is TRBJ2-1; 10 bases are a match to TRBD2. V shed 3 bases, J shed 6 bases, and the junction held 6 bases outside the gene matches. The germline gives CDR1 SGHDT, CDR2 YYEEEE. The CDR3 sequence is 15 residues long. DNA for the CDR3: TGTGCCAGCAGCTCCCTAGCGGGGGCCGCCAATGAGCAGTTCTTC. Residues: CASSSLAGAANEQFF.

This clone has more than one count but fewer than ten. V and J are TRBV4-1 and TRBJ2-7, with TRBD1 matching 7 bases. The CDR3 spans 14 residues. Germline CDR1 is MGHRA and CDR2 is YSYEKL. J lost 4 bases, V lost 1 base, and 4 bases had no gene match. The CDR3 DNA follows: TGCGCCAGCAGCCAAGGGGGCAGGGGGTACGAGCAGTACTTC. Its protein is CASSQGGRGYEQYF.

The rearrangement joins TRBV6-1 to TRBJ2-2; 12 bases fit TRBD2. The CDR3 totals 15 residues. V lost 4 bases, J lost 6 bases, and 3 bases stayed unmatched. The germline CDR1 and CDR2 sequences are MNHNS and SASEGT. The CDR3 region is CASSGLAGAAGELFF. The DNA of the CDR3 is TGTGCCAGCAGTGGACTAGCGGGGGCGGCCGGGGAGCTGTTTTTT.

The V gene is TRBV28, the J gene TRBJ2-5, with TRBD1 as a possible D gene (7 bases). Germline CDR1 MDHEN, CDR2 SYDVKM. V was pared by 5 bases and J by 6 bases, with 19 bases between. This CDR3 spans 15 amino acids. CDR3 DNA: TGTGCCAGCAGTCCACATCAGGGGGGTTGGAAGACCCAGTACTTC. Its protein is CASSPHQGGWKTQYF.

This clone was seen a handful of times. Different DNA sequences within this sample yield the same CDR3. The chain uses TRBV30 and TRBJ2-3; no firm D call. CDR1 and CDR2 from the germline V gene are GTSNPN and SVGIG (reference sequence). The CDR3 loop spans 11 amino acids. V was shortened by 2 bases and J by 5 bases, with 5 bases between the two germline ends. The CDR3 DNA sequence: TGTGCCTGGAGTATTTTAGATACGCAGTATTTT. Protein product: CAWSILDTQYF.

The chain joins TRBV2 to TRBJ1-5; no reliable D call. The CDR3 sequence is 12 residues long. The V gene lost 6 bases and the J gene lost 10 bases, with 13 bases spanning the gap. Germline V gene lookup returns CDR1 SNHLY and CDR2 FYNNEI. The CDR3 DNA reads as TGTGCCAGCAGAACGGGAGGCGGACCCCAGCATTTT. This translates into CASRTGGGPQHF.

In this sample, this clone turned up a few times. The V and J genes are TRBV2 and TRBJ2-2; 10 bases fit TRBD1. Germline CDR1 is SNHLY and CDR2 is FYNNEI. V was pared by 6 bases and J by 5 bases, with 3 bases of the junction left unmatched. There are 14 residues in the CDR3. CDR3 nucleotide sequence: TGTGCCAGCAGCTGGACAGGGGGGACCGGGGAGCTGTTTTTT. Translation: CASSWTGGTGELFF.

This clone was picked up a small number of times. The chain recombines TRBV7-2 with TRBJ2-7, with 8 bases fitting TRBD1. CDR1 is SGHTA, CDR2 FQGNSA, per germline. The CDR3 is 15 amino acids. Germline trimming cut 5 bases from V and 1 base from J; bases unmatched to any gene: 7. CDR3 amino acids: CASSQAGTGSYEQYF. For the CDR3, the DNA is TGTGCCAGCAGCCAGGCCGGGACAGGTTCCTACGAGCAGTACTTC.

This clone was seen a handful of times. This sequence joins TRBV30 and TRBJ1-5, with D unclear. The CDR3 is 12 amino acids. The V gene lost 4 bases and the J gene lost 4 bases, with 8 bases spanning the gap. Germline CDR1 GTSNPN, CDR2 SVGIG (reference sequence). The DNA for the CDR3 is TGTGCCTGGACTGAGGGAAATCAGCCCCAGCATTTT. Translating gives CAWTEGNQPQHF.

This clone was counted only a few times. The chain couples TRBV10-3 to TRBJ1-1; tentative D call: TRBD1 (5 bases). Trimming took off 0 bases at V and 2 bases at J, with 10 bases between the two ends. Germline V gene lookup returns CDR1 ENHRY and CDR2 SYGVKD. The CDR3 spans 15 residues. As DNA, the CDR3 is TGTGCCATCAGTGAGTCGGGCAGGGTAAACACTGAAGCTTTCTTT. Translated: CAISESGRVNTEAFF.

This chain connects TRBV30 to TRBJ1-5, with a tentative D call TRBD1 (5 bases). The V end lost 3 bases, the J end lost 2 bases, and 26 bases lay between the germline ends. Per the germline V gene, CDR1 is GTSNPN and CDR2 is SVGIG (reference sequence). The CDR3 length is 19 residues. The CDR3 coding sequence is TGTGCCTGGAGCGGCCCGGGAGTGGGGGAGCTCTTAGGCAATCAGCCCCAGCATTTT. This sequence encodes CAWSGPGVGELLGNQPQHF.